Below, 3 T cell receptor beta chains from the same sample are listed, as sequenced in a study of CD8 T cells in Susac syndrome. Reverse transcription of roughly 0.5 to 1 ug RNA was carried out with random hexamers. MiXCR was run by TCRdb on the immunoSEQ multiplex PCR reads, yielding one entry per CDR3 protein. This table has approximately 300,000 distinct CDR3 sequences, about 89% appearing once. Specimen: CD8+ T cells from PBMCs. These receptor sequences come from a human donor with multiple sclerosis.

The chain links TRBV25-1 to TRBJ1-2; TRBD1 matches 9 bases. The CDR3 totals 14 residues. Germline lookup yields CDR1 MGHDK and CDR2 SYGVNS. V was pared by 3 bases and J by 7 bases, with 6 bases of the junction left unmatched. CDR3 sequence: CASSDGTGMGGYTF. The CDR3 DNA reads TGTGCCAGCAGTGACGGGACAGGGATGGGTGGCTACACCTTC.

V gene TRBV7-3 combines with J gene TRBJ2-5; possible D gene TRBD2, 6 bases. CDR3 length: 15 amino acids. Germline CDR1 reads SGHTA; CDR2 reads FQGTGA. V was pared by 5 bases and J by 1 base, with 14 bases between. The CDR3 is CASSPGRRGQETQYF. In nucleotides, the CDR3 is TGTGCCAGCAGCCCCGGTAGGAGGGGCCAAGAGACCCAGTACTTC.

The chain uses TRBV20-1 and TRBJ2-3, with TRBD2 matching 7 bases. Per the germline V gene, CDR1 is DFQATT and CDR2 is SNEGSKA (reference sequence). The J segment lost 7 bases and the V segment lost 0 bases, leaving 10 bases of the junction unmatched. CDR3 length equals 15 residues. The CDR3 spells CSARDPGGRTYTQYF. In DNA form, the CDR3 reads TGCAGTGCTAGAGATCCGGGGGGTCGCACTTATACGCAGTATTTT.